This entry lists 5 T cell receptor beta chains sequenced from one sample in a study of blood T cells in healthy people across ages. Primers used in a second PCR of roughly 6 to 11 cycles were a sample-barcoded 5' primer and a J-beta primer mix. MiXCR, run by TCRdb on the 5' RACE reads, gives a single entry per CDR3 protein. The sample lists over 1,500,000 distinct CDR3 sequences, less than 50% seen once, with approximately 2% in the top ten. The specimen sequenced was blood. These TCRs come from a woman aged 40 to 55 in good health.

This rearrangement joins TRBV7-2 to TRBJ2-7; tentatively, D is TRBD1 (6 bases). V was pared by 8 bases and J by 3 bases, with 23 bases between. From germline, CDR1 is SGHTA and CDR2 FQGNSA. The CDR3 runs to 16 residues. CDR3 in DNA: TGTGCCAGCGGATCAGCAGGGGAATCTTGGAGCTACGAGCAGTACTTC. Translated: CASGSAGESWSYEQYF.

Ten or more counts support this clonotype. The chain recombines TRBV10-3 with TRBJ2-3, with D hard to call. CDR1 ENHRY and CDR2 SYGVKD come from the germline V gene. The CDR3 sequence is 11 residues long. V lost 4 bases, J lost 4 bases, and 3 bases lay in between. The CDR3 nucleotides are TGTGCCATCAGTGTGTCAGATACGCAGTATTTT. Translating it yields CAISVSDTQYF.

As to this clonotype: A junction boundary mismatches the germline segment, possibly from a read error. The CDR3 region is CSSREAWSAEAFF. The CDR3 DNA reads TGCAGTTCTAGAGAGGCTTGGAGCGCTGAAGCTTTCTTT. The rearrangement uses TRBV20-1 and TRBJ1-1; D uncertain. The CDR3 runs to 13 residues. Per the germline V gene, CDR1 is DFQATT and CDR2 is SNEGSKA (reference sequence).

This chain uses TRBV4-3 with TRBJ2-5; D is unresolved. Trimming shortened V by 3 bases and J by 5 bases, and 16 bases separated the two germline ends. The CDR3 runs 15 residues. Germline V gives CDR1 LGHNA, CDR2 YSLEER. The DNA of the CDR3 is TGCGCCAGCAGCCAGGTCGGAGATTTCGAGGAGACCCAGTACTTC. Translation: CASSQVGDFEETQYF.

The chain combines TRBV7-9 with TRBJ2-5; D gene ambiguous. This CDR3 region has 15 residues. Germline V gene data show CDR1 as SEHNR and CDR2 as FQNEAQ (reference sequence). V dropped 4 bases and J dropped 4 bases, with 16 bases sitting between them. CDR3 loop: CASSYRENFGETQYF. CDR3 in DNA: TGTGCCAGCAGCTACCGAGAGAACTTTGGAGAGACCCAGTACTTC.